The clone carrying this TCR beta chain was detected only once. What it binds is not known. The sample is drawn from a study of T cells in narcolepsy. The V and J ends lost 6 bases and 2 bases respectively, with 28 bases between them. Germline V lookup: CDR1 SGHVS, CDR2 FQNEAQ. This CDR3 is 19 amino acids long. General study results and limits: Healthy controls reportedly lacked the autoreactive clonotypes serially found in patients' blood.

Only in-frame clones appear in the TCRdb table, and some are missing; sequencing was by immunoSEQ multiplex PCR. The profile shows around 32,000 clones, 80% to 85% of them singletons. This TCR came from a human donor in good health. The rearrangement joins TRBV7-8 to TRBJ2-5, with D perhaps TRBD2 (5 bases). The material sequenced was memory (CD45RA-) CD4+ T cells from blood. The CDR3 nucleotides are TGTGCCAGCAGGATACTGGGGTCCGGGAACCCAAAAACTCAAGAGACCCAGTACTTC. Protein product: CASRILGSGNPKTQETQYF.